What follows describes a single T cell receptor (beta chain). This clonotype was found a few times. There is no known antigen for this receptor. Qualities for individual bases were not recorded, and no much larger clone is one base off. Ficoll-Paque density gradient centrifugation was the method used to isolate PBMCs. This specimen comes from a study of T-cell memory formation after mild COVID-19 (dated by TCRdb to the early 2020s). For the study in its entirety: TCR sequence clusters from the two donors were largely donor specific. T-cell clones expanding and contracting after mild COVID-19 in a couple of donors were tracked by longitudinal TCRalpha and TCRbeta repertoire sequencing. The cohort was made up of two young adult volunteers, one female and one male, who were previously healthy.

The full study reports these points: Whether the second-wave clones peaking on day 37 were SARS-CoV-2 specific was not confirmed. Some responding clones were detected in pre-infection memory, suggesting pre-existing cross-reactive memory T cells joined the SARS-CoV-2 response. Contracting CD4+ clones were found mainly in CM and EM memory subsets, while CD8+ clones were enriched in EMRA. From day 15 to 85, contracting clones showed balanced CD4/CD8 phenotypes, whereas a second wave of clones that expanded from day 15 to 37 leaned towards CD4+. The study included only a couple of mild cases, and larger cohorts that include severe cases with pre-infection samples were judged to be necessary.

V loses 6 bases at its end and J loses 0 bases; junction bases beyond the gene matches: 7. CDR3 length: 15 amino acids, cysteine to phenylalanine. The CDR3 DNA has 45 bases and is translated from base 1. CDR1 DFQATT and CDR2 SNEGSKA were looked up in the germline V gene (reference sequence). Sequencing was carried out with an Illumina NovaSeq 6000. cDNA libraries for TCRalpha and TCRbeta were prepared by 5'RACE using constant-segment primers, with sample barcodes and unique molecular identifiers added. Trizol reagent was used to extract RNA from every sample. The libraries were amplified in two PCR steps, and the second step added a second sample barcode and Illumina TruSeq adapters. Sequencing of libraries was performed on an Illumina NovaSeq with 2 x 150 bp paired-end reads. Under the source paper's analysis protocol: With migec v1.2.7, reads were demultiplexed and then collapsed into UMI-guided consensus sequences. Using mixcr v2.1.11, UMI consensuses were aligned to TRA and TRB V and J templates and then assembled into clonotypes. Expanded or contracted clonotypes were those called significant by both edgeR and NoisET, with noise models trained on biological replicates. For edgeR calls, the thresholds were a false discovery rate-adjusted p below 0.01 and a log2 fold-change of 1. As an exploratory analysis of dynamics, max-normalized trajectories of the 1000 most abundant clonotypes were examined by PCA with hierarchical clustering. Separately sequenced CD4+ and CD8+ repertoires were used to assign a CD4 or CD8 phenotype to each responding clone. TCRdb reanalyzed the raw reads on its own, using fastp at Q25 for trimming and MiXCR for clone calling, and kept in-frame beta chains. Each entry merges the rows of one CDR3 protein and shows their most common DNA and genes. The V and J calls here are based on TCRdb, not the publication. Present in this sample are tens of thousands of distinct CDR3 sequences, approximately 15% of which were seen just once. The top ten constitute 30% to 35% of the sample.

This receptor chain uses TRBV20-1 and TRBJ2-7; 11 bases in the junction line up with TRBD2. Specimen: PBMCs or a T cell subset sorted from them (not recorded which). This TCR was recovered from an adult woman who had mild COVID-19 (a few samples of this study predate the infection). The sample titles of this study are shuffled in the database, so cell type and time point are left out; the donor was told from shared clones. The CDR3 region reads CSAGRLAGSSYEQYF. The DNA is as follows: TGCAGTGCCGGTCGACTAGCGGGGAGCTCCTACGAGCAGTACTTC.